The present T cell receptor beta chain was sequenced within a study of technical replicates of blood from four donors. Germline CDR1 reads SGDLS; CDR2 reads YYNGEE. The V end lost 3 bases, the J end lost 1 base, and 10 bases lay between the germline ends. The CDR3 consists of 14 residues. Clones were sequenced by immunoSEQ multiplex PCR, and TCRdb holds only the in-frame ones, with some missing. The profile covers over 50,000 clones, with about 86% appearing a single time and 4.5% to 6% taken by the ten largest. This chain links TRBV9 with TRBJ1-1, with a tentative D call TRBD1 (6 bases). Sequenced material: PBMCs. The sequence was collected from a human donor in good health. Some clones in this sample may be carry-over from other donors' samples. The CDR3: CASSGQVSNTEAFF. The CDR3 DNA sequence: TGTGCCAGCAGCGGACAGGTCTCGAACACTGAAGCTTTCTTT.